This TCR beta chain was observed in a study of T cells in Graves' hyperthyroidism and ophthalmopathy. The table lists this clonotype with many counts. V dropped 5 bases and J dropped 7 bases, with 14 bases sitting between them. Looked up from germline, CDR1 is MDHEN and CDR2 is SYDVKM. The CDR3 consists of 13 residues. Stable Graves' hyperthyroidism denoted no ophthalmopathy progression over 18 months. Uncontrolled infections, other autoimmune diseases, pregnancy or lactation led to exclusion of patients. Amplified TCR beta CDR3 regions derived from RNA transcripts. First-round RT-PCR targeting the TCR CDR3 was performed with the HTBI primer set. TCRdb reanalysed the multiplex PCR reads using MiXCR and keeps one entry per CDR3 protein. Found here are hundreds of thousands of distinct CDR3 sequences, roughly 14% of them singletons; the top ten hold 14%.

Material for sequencing was blood. V usage is TRBV28 and J usage is TRBJ2-5; D is perhaps TRBD1 (6 bases). The sequence was obtained from a woman between 18 and 29 years old with Graves' hyperthyroidism. The chain's CDR3 is CASSPRTAGTQYF. The CDR3 DNA follows: TGTGCCAGCAGTCCAAGGACAGCTGGGACCCAGTACTTC.